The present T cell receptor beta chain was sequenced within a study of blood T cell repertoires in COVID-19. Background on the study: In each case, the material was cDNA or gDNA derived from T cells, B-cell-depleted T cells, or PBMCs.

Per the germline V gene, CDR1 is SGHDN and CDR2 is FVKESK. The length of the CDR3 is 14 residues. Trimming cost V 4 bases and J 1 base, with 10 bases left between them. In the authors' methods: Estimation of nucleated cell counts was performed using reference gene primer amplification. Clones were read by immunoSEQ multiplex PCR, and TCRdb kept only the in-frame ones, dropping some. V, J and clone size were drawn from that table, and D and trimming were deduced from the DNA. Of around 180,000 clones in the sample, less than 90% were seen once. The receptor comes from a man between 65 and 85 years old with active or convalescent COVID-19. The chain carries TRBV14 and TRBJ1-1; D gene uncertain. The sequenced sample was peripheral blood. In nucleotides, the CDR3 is TGTGCCAGCAGCCGGGAGCACTCGAACACTGAAGCTTTCTTT. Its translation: CASSREHSNTEAFF. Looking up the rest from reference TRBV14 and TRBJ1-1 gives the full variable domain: EAGVTQFPSHSVIEKGQTVTLRCDPISGHDNLYWYRRVMGKEIKFLLHFVKESKQDESGMPNNRFLAERTGGTYSTLKVQPAELEDSGVYFCASSREHSNTEAFFGQGTRLTVV.